The 16 T cell receptor beta chains in this list originate from one sample, sequenced in a study of blood T cell repertoires in COVID-19. TCRdb keeps only in-frame clones here, not all; method: immunoSEQ multiplex PCR. The sample holds about 250,000 clones; roughly 80% are singletons and the top ten take approximately 4%. Material: PBMCs or T cells enriched from blood (not recorded which). The receptors derive from a woman aged 40 to 49 who had been exposed to COVID-19.

This chain connects TRBV30 to TRBJ1-2, with a weak D call TRBD1 (5 bases). Germline CDR1 GTSNPN, CDR2 SVGIG (reference sequence). This CDR3 is 11 amino acids long. The CDR3 loop reads CAVRVNYGYTF. CDR3 sequence (DNA): TGTGCTGTCAGGGTTAACTATGGCTACACCTTC.

The J gene is TRBJ1-3, the V gene TRBV3-1 (or the pseudogene TRBV3-2); TRBD1 aligns across 10 bases. Per the germline V gene, CDR1 is LGHDT and CDR2 is YNNKEL (reference sequence). J gave up 2 bases and V 8 bases, and 3 bases lay outside the gene matches. The CDR3 runs to 14 residues. The CDR3 DNA sequence: TGTGCCAGCCAGGACAGGGGGGCTGGAAACACCATATATTTT. Translated: CASQDRGAGNTIYF.

The chain joins TRBV5-1 to TRBJ2-1; D remains ambiguous. V shed 0 bases and J shed 6 bases, with 4 bases lying between them. CDR3 length equals 12 residues. Germline CDR1 and CDR2: SGHRS and YFSETQ. CDR3 nucleotide sequence: TGCGCCAGCAGCTTGGGGCCCAATGAGCAGTTCTTC. Amino acid sequence: CASSLGPNEQFF.

In this sample, this clone turned up once. This sequence joins TRBV18 and TRBJ1-3, with D unresolved. Deletions cut 4 bases from V and 8 bases from J, with 9 bases between. Germline CDR1 reads KGHSH; CDR2 reads LQKENI. The CDR3 covers 12 residues. CDR3 nucleotides: TGTGCCAGCTCACTTGAGGGAGACACCATATATTTT. Translated: CASSLEGDTIYF.

The CDR3 coding sequence is TGTGCCAGCAGCCAAGAGGCAGGCGGCAATCAGCCCCAGCATTTT. This encodes CASSQEAGGNQPQHF. This chain connects TRBV4-2 to TRBJ1-5; D unclear. V shed 0 bases and J shed 2 bases, with 8 bases lying between them. CDR3 size: 15 residues. Germline CDR1 reads LGHNA; CDR2 reads YNFKEQ.

This clone was counted only a few times. The chain employs TRBV2 and TRBJ1-1; D is possibly TRBD1 (5 bases). This CDR3 spans 14 amino acids. Trimming pared 8 bases from V and 4 bases from J, leaving 17 bases between. The germline CDR1 and CDR2 sequences are SNHLY and FYNNEI. CDR3 loop: CASLRQSSSTEAFF. The CDR3 coding sequence is TGTGCCAGCTTACGACAGTCATCTAGCACTGAAGCTTTCTTT.

This chain joins TRBV3-1 (or the pseudogene TRBV3-2) and TRBJ2-7, with D possibly TRBD2 on 5 matching bases. Germline assignment: CDR1 LGHDT and CDR2 YNNKEL (reference sequence). This CDR3 is 13 amino acids long. Deletions cut 5 bases from V and 7 bases from J, with 15 bases between. The CDR3: CASSVSGIREQYF. The CDR3 DNA is TGTGCCAGCAGCGTGTCGGGGATTCGGGAGCAGTACTTC.

This clone occurred once. V and J are TRBV12-3 or TRBV12-4 and TRBJ1-2; 10 positions agree with TRBD1. Trimming removed 5 bases from V and 4 bases from J; junction bases left unmatched: 1. The CDR3 is made up of 13 amino acids. In nucleotides, the CDR3 is TGTGCCAGCAGTCGGACAGGGGGCTATGGCTACACCTTC. It is translated as CASSRTGGYGYTF.

The chain recombines TRBV5-1 with TRBJ2-5; D not certain. This CDR3 spans 13 amino acids. Trimming left V 4 bases short and J 5 bases short, with 12 bases between. The germline V gene has CDR1 SGHRS and CDR2 YFSETQ. The CDR3 DNA reads TGCGCCAGCAGCGAATTTAACGGTGAGACCCAGTACTTC. Its protein is CASSEFNGETQYF.

As concerns this clone: Germline is not matched at one junction end, which may reflect a read error. Here the CDR3 DNA reads TGTGCTAGCAGCTTATCCCAGGGCACGAACACCGGGGAGCTGTTTTTT. Amino acids: CASSLSQGTNTGELFF. The rearrangement links TRBV7-7 to TRBJ2-2; perhaps TRBD1 as D (5 bases). Germline CDR1 and CDR2: SSHAT and FNYEAQ (reference sequence). This CDR3 comprises 16 residues.

The gene calls are TRBV4-2 and TRBJ2-7, with TRBD1 identical over 9 bases. CDR1 and CDR2 (germline): LGHNA, YNFKEQ. Trimming at V came to 4 bases and at J to 4 bases, leaving 14 bases not matched to a gene. CDR3 length equals 17 residues. The chain's CDR3 is CASSPGGNRDRAYEQYF. The DNA for the CDR3 is TGTGCCAGCAGCCCTGGGGGTAACCGGGACAGGGCTTACGAGCAGTACTTC.

V gene TRBV9 combines with J gene TRBJ2-7, with 10 bases that match TRBD1. The germline CDR1 and CDR2 sequences are SGDLS and YYNGEE. Trimming cost V 4 bases and J 2 bases; bases outside gene matches: 6. The length of the CDR3 is 15 residues. CDR3 nucleotides: TGTGCCAGCAGCCGAAAAGGGACAGGGGCCTACGAGCAGTACTTC. This gives the protein CASSRKGTGAYEQYF. Full variable domain (remainder filled in from reference TRBV9 and TRBJ2-7): DSGVTQTPKHLITATGQRVTLRCSPRSGDLSVYWYQQSLDQGLQFLIQYYNGEERAKGNILERFSAQQFPDLHSELNLSSLELGDSALYFCASSRKGTGAYEQYFGPGTRLTVT.

The chain joins TRBV21-1 to TRBJ1-1. TRBV21-1 is shown as a pseudogene. The CDR3 extends over 12 amino acids. CDR3 sequence: CARTGGNTEAFF. CDR3 nucleotide sequence: TGTGCCCGGACCGGGGGGAACACTGAAGCTTTCTTT.

This clone appeared once. The V and J genes are TRBV7-9 and TRBJ1-2; D is unclear. The ends were cut back, 5 bases at V and 0 bases at J, with 16 bases in the middle. The CDR3 loop spans 16 amino acids. Germline lookup yields CDR1 SEHNR and CDR2 FQNEAQ (reference sequence). The CDR3 nucleotides read TGTGCCAGCAGCCCAACTAGGTGGCCTGCTAACTATGGCTACACCTTC. This sequence encodes CASSPTRWPANYGYTF.

The chain has TRBV7-2 and TRBJ1-2; 8 nucleotides agree with TRBD1. Trimming cost V 5 bases and J 4 bases; bases outside gene matches: 6. The V gene's germline CDR1 is SGHTA and CDR2 FQGNSA. The CDR3 has 14 amino acids. The CDR3, as DNA: TGTGCCAGCAGCGAAGACAGGGGTCGCTATGGCTACACCTTC. It yields the protein CASSEDRGRYGYTF.

This chain joins TRBV2 and TRBJ2-1, with 7 bases matching TRBD1. There are 13 residues in the CDR3. The V segment lost 7 bases and the J segment 8 bases; nucleotides outside the gene matches: 8. Germline lookup yields CDR1 SNHLY and CDR2 FYNNEI. The CDR3 protein is CASTVDRDDEQFF. In nucleotides, the CDR3 is TGTGCCAGCACCGTCGACAGGGACGATGAGCAGTTCTTC.